This TCR beta chain was documented in a study of T cells in Graves' hyperthyroidism and ophthalmopathy. At the level of the study: Peripheral blood was obtained at initial diagnosis, preceding any treatment. Whole-study findings and limits: Progression to ophthalmopathy was predicted a median of approximately 6.4 months early.

Investigators excluded patients with uncontrolled infection, other autoimmune disease, pregnancy or lactation. Looked up from germline, CDR1 is SGHDN and CDR2 is FVKESK. This CDR3 comprises 15 residues. V was shortened by 3 bases and J by 0 bases, with 11 bases between the two germline ends. With respect to this clonotype: The antigen is not known.

Amplification targeted TCR beta CDR3 regions from RNA transcripts. The HTBI primer set was used in a first-round RT-PCR of the TCR CDR3. TCRdb redid the calling of the multiplex PCR reads with MiXCR, one entry per CDR3 protein. The top ten hold about 29% of the sample, which has a few hundred thousand distinct CDR3 sequences, around 15% seen once. This sequence was found in a woman aged 25 to 39 with Graves' ophthalmopathy. This chain joins TRBV14 and TRBJ1-2; no reliable D call. Sequencing used blood. The CDR3 loop reads CASSHTAGANYGYTF. The CDR3 DNA reads TGTGCCAGCAGCCATACAGCGGGAGCTAACTATGGCTACACCTTC.